This T cell receptor (beta chain) originates from a study of blood T cell repertoires in COVID-19 (TCRdb year 2020). With regard to the full study: The collaborator samples originated in the United States, Italy and Spain and spanned the acute and convalescent phases of COVID-19. The dataset comprised deeply sampled blood TCRbeta repertoires from subjects exposed to, actively infected with, or recovered from COVID-19. The sample metadata nearly always contained a de-identified subject ID, COVID-19 status, age in years and sex. HLA class I and class II types, where available, came from metadata supplied by the sample provider rather than from assay-based typing. The repertoires were made available in a free public database intended to serve as a resource for research on the immune response to SARS-CoV-2. The samples were drawn from the first 160 participants of the ongoing ImmuneRACE study and from 1,254 subjects provided by 6 global collaborators. The material from the prospective study consisted of cDNA or gDNA derived from T cells, B-cell-depleted T cells, or PBMCs.

General study outcomes and caveats: The amount of clinical and demographic metadata varied by source and participant and was provided uncurated.

TCRbeta CDR3 regions were amplified from genomic DNA using the immunoSEQ Assay, a bias-controlled multiplex PCR. The published analysis was carried out like this. Within the assay, amplification of reference gene primers was used to estimate how many nucleated cells each sample contained. To quantify the absolute abundance of each unique TCRbeta CDR3 rearrangement, sequence reads were collapsed and filtered. For each sample, productive Simpson clonality was calculated by taking the square root of Simpson's diversity index across productive rearrangements. TCRdb mirrors the immuneACCESS table, restricted to in-frame sequences. Some clones are absent from its copies; in checked studies, under half trace to an unresolved V gene, and the reason for the others is unknown. V and J calls and clone size are given by that table; D and trimming were obtained from the DNA. In all, the sample holds roughly 220,000 clones, and 75% to 90% of those were seen once. Of the sample, under 4% is held by the ten largest clones.

Participants in the prospective study were aged about 18 to 95 years, lived in about two dozen United States geographic areas, and enrolled through a virtual design. In the prospective study, cohorts were assigned on the basis of participant-reported clinical history obtained from a screening survey and a study questionnaire. In the prospective study, mobile phlebotomists collected whole blood, serum and a nasopharyngeal or oropharyngeal swab from each participant. Participants in the prospective study had the option to provide additional blood draws and questionnaires over an approximately 2-month period. Before DNA extraction, prospective study blood samples were shipped either frozen or at room temperature. As for this clone: Its recognized antigen is unknown. No clone much larger than this one lies a single base away; base qualities are absent.

Here V drops 2 bases and J drops 5 bases, and the junction holds 9 bases not matched to any gene. Including the terminal cysteine and phenylalanine, the CDR3 comprises 16 residues. CDR3 DNA only is kept here, 48 bases in frame from base 1. CDR1 and CDR2 were assigned from the germline V gene as KGHSH and LQKENI. This clonotype was obtained from a woman between 18 and 29 years old in a cohort exposed to, infected with or recovered from COVID-19 (not recorded which). The specimen sequenced was PBMCs or T cells enriched from blood (not recorded which). The rearranged chain carries TRBV18 and TRBJ2-1, and TRBD1 matches 7 of the central bases. The bases read TGTGCCAGCTCACCAGGCCCGGGACAGCCTAACAATGAGCAGTTCTTC. It codes for CASSPGPGQPNNEQFF.